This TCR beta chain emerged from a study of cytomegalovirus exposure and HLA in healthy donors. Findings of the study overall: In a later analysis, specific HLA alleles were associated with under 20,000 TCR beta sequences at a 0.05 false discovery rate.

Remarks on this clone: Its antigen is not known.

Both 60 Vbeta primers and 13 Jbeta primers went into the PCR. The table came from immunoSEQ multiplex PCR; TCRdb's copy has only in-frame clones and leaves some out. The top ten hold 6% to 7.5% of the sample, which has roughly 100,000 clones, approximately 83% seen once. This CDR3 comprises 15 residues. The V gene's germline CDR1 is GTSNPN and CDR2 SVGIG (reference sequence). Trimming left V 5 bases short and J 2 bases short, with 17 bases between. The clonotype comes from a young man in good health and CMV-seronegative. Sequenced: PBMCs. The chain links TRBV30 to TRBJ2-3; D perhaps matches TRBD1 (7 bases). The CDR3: CAWVRGGGVTDTQYF. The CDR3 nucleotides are TGTGCCTGGGTGCGAGGGGGCGGGGTCACAGATACGCAGTATTTT.